This T cell receptor (beta chain) was identified during a study of blood T cell repertoires in COVID-19. In the study overall: Samples came from the United States, Italy and Spain, spanning acute and convalescent COVID-19. PBMCs, B-cell-depleted T cells, or T cells provided the cDNA or gDNA that made up the material.

Recruits, aged about 18 to 95 years, lived in 20 to 30 US areas. Participants reported their clinical history, and cohort assignment relied on those reports. Germline CDR1 is MNHNY and CDR2 is SVGAGI (reference sequence). The CDR3 extends over 15 amino acids. V shed 5 bases and J 9 bases; nucleotides not matched to a gene: 11. Generated by immunoSEQ multiplex PCR, the TCRdb table keeps only in-frame clones and is missing some. The sample consists of roughly 200,000 clones, roughly 82% of them appearing once. This sequence joins TRBV6-6 and TRBJ2-1; TRBD2 matches 9 bases. This receptor was taken from a woman aged 60-75 years with acute COVID-19. Sequencing was done on a sample of PBMCs or T cells enriched from blood (not recorded which). CDR3 sequence (DNA): TGTGCCAGCAGTGGGGGCGGGAGGGCCGCTTCTGAGCAGTTCTTC. This translates into CASSGGGRAASEQFF.